This T cell receptor beta chain was obtained from a study of T cell repertoires in cytomegalovirus infection. As for this clonotype: Its antigen is unknown.

Whole-study findings and limits: Summed frequency of public TCR beta families distinguished CMV carriers with the relevant HLA.

TCRdb itself ran the reads through MiXCR, one entry per CDR3 protein. The data hold some 680,000 distinct CDR3 sequences, with 35% to 45% observed a single time. Sequencing was done on a sample of PBMCs. The TCR sequence derives from a human donor in good health (CMV status not recorded). Some clones in this sample may be carry-over from other donors' samples.

CDR3 sequence (DNA): TGTGCAACGGGATCGGGACGGCTGAACACCGGGGAGCTGTTTTTT. Protein: CATGSGRLNTGELFF. The chain uses TRBV19 and TRBJ2-2; D may correspond to TRBD1 or TRBD2 (5 bases each). Germline V gene lookup returns CDR1 LNHDA and CDR2 SQIVND (reference sequence). This CDR3 has 15 amino acids.